The sequence of this T cell receptor beta chain was determined in a study of cytomegalovirus exposure and HLA in healthy donors. Study details: A later analysis reported the same platform for the 100 to 150 validation repertoires and the roughly 700 first-cohort repertoires. Study-wide results and limits: Altogether, some 160 TCR beta chains were recorded as cytomegalovirus-associated. Specificity for CMV antigens was confirmed in vitro for a few of the CMV-associated chains.

Profiling relied on immunoSEQ multiplex PCR, and the TCRdb table lists in-frame clones only, not all of them. The sample holds hundreds of thousands of clones, around 86% seen once. As regards this clone: Its antigen is not identified.

CDR3 length: 12 amino acids. Trimming took 8 bases from V and 6 from J, leaving 13 bases between them. CDR1 is SGHDN, CDR2 FVKESK, per germline. V usage is TRBV14 and J usage is TRBJ1-1, with D unclear. This sequence originates from a woman younger than 30 in good health and CMV-seropositive. The sample consisted of PBMCs. CDR3 loop: CASSPMGAEAFF. DNA of the CDR3: TGTGCCAGCTCCCCGATGGGCGCTGAAGCTTTCTTT.